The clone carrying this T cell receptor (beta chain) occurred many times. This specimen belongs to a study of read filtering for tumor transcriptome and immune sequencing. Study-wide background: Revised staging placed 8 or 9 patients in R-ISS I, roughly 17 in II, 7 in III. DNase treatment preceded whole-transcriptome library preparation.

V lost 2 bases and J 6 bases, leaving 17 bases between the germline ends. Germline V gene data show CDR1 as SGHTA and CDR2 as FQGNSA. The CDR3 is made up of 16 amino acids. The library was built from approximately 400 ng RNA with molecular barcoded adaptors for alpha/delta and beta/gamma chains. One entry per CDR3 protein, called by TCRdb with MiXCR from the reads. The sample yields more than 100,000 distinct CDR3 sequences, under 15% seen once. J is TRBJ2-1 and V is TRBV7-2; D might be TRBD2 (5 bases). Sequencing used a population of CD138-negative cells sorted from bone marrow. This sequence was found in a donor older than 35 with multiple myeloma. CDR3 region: CASSLITGTTINEQFF. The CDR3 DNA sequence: TGTGCCAGCAGCTTAATCACGGGAACTACAATCAATGAGCAGTTCTTC.